This TCR beta chain was identified during a study of shared clonotypes between healthy human individuals. Several immunoSEQ plates received, in even portions, the genomic DNA of each subset. Here immunoSEQ multiplex PCR was the method, and the copy in TCRdb shows in-frame clones only, minus some. This sample carries about 2.3 million clones, around 92% of them seen once, and the ten largest clones take approximately 0.39%. V trimming: 7 bases; J trimming: 5 bases; junction bases outside the gene matches: 12. Germline V gene sequence: CDR1 LNHDA, CDR2 SQIVND (reference sequence). This CDR3 region has 16 residues.

The specimen was naive CD4+ T cells from PBMCs. Subset meaning: CD45RA+ positively selected. The sequence derives from a man aged 18 to 29 in good health. Some clones in this sample may be carry-over from other donors' samples. The chain has TRBV19 and TRBJ2-2, with 8 bases that match TRBD2. The CDR3 spells CASKITGLAGTGELFF. In DNA form, the CDR3 reads TGTGCCAGTAAGATCACGGGGCTAGCGGGTACCGGGGAGCTGTTTTTT. Variable domain in full (rest from reference TRBV19 and TRBJ2-2): DGGITQSPKYLFRKEGQNVTLSCEQNLNHDAMYWYRQDPGQGLRLIYYSQIVNDFQKGDIAEGYSVSREKKESFPLTVTSAQKNPTAFYLCASKITGLAGTGELFFGEGSRLTVL.